This T cell receptor beta chain originates from a study of T cells in tumors after PD-1 blockade. Study information: Blood samples averaged roughly 110,000 templates (range about 21,000-257,772) and approximately 35,000 unique clonotypes.

Regarding this clone: The antigen remains unidentified.

The CDR3 runs 18 residues. The germline V gene has CDR1 LGHDT and CDR2 YNNKEL (reference sequence). V shed 1 base, J shed 6 bases, and the junction held 10 bases outside the gene matches. TCRdb keeps only in-frame clones here, not all; method: immunoSEQ multiplex PCR. The repertoire consists of about 47,000 clones, with 79% occurring once and the leading ten covering 16%. Regarding the study as a whole: Some novel exhausted tumor clones appeared in pre-treatment blood, suggesting peripheral recruitment.

The rearrangement joins TRBV3-1 (or the pseudogene TRBV3-2) to TRBJ2-3; TRBD2 agrees at 13 bases. Source: PBMCs, taken before anti-PD-1 treatment. This TCR came from a human donor with basal cell carcinoma. CDR3 DNA sequence: TGTGCCAGCAGCCAAGCTAGACTAGCGGGAGGCCCCAGCGATACGCAGTATTTT. Translated, it gives CASSQARLAGGPSDTQYF.